The 15 T cell receptor beta chains presented below share a single source sample, sequenced in a study of OX40 agonist ivuxolimab in advanced cancers. Measured with immunoSEQ multiplex PCR; TCRdb has only the in-frame clones, and not every one. This sample yields approximately 26,000 clones, of which roughly 80% are seen a single time; around 10% belongs to the top ten. Material: CD4+ or CD8+ T cells sorted from blood, obtained in a trial of the OX40 agonist ivuxolimab. The receptors here all came from an adult with an advanced solid tumor such as melanoma, head and neck, liver or kidney cancer.

V is TRBV9 and J is TRBJ1-2, with 7 bases that match TRBD1. The germline V gene encodes CDR1 SGDLS and CDR2 YYNGEE. After removal of 4 bases from V and 0 bases from J, the junction contained 12 bases not matched to a gene. The CDR3 spans 17 residues. CDR3 amino acids: CASSFRDRTYTNYGYTF. CDR3 DNA: TGTGCCAGCAGCTTCCGGGACAGAACTTACACTAACTATGGCTACACCTTC.

The gene calls are TRBV19 and TRBJ1-5, with a tentative D call TRBD1 (5 bases). Germline loops: CDR1 LNHDA, CDR2 SQIVND (reference sequence). This CDR3 has 14 amino acids. V dropped 10 bases and J dropped 6 bases, with 19 bases sitting between them. The CDR3 region is CATLDPGGRQPQHF. DNA for the CDR3: TGTGCCACCCTGGATCCGGGGGGTCGTCAGCCCCAGCATTTT.

J is TRBJ2-5 and V is TRBV27; 8 bases match TRBD1. The CDR3 contains 16 residues. V gave up 1 base and J gave up 1 base; unmatched junction bases: 5. Germline V CDR1 and CDR2: MNHEY, SMNVEV (reference sequence). The CDR3 DNA reads TGTGCCAGCAGTTTATACAGACAGGGGCCCCAAGAGACCCAGTACTTC. Translated: CASSLYRQGPQETQYF.

The chain recombines TRBV12-5 with TRBJ2-5; 16 bases agree with TRBD2. The CDR3 covers 17 residues. Germline V lookup: CDR1 LGHNT, CDR2 FRNRAP. J gave up 5 bases and V 5 bases, and 8 bases lay outside the gene matches. The CDR3 DNA sequence: TGTGCTAGTGGTCCGGGACTAGCGGGGGGGCGGTGGGAGACCCAGTACTTC. Translation gives CASGPGLAGGRWETQYF.

The chain uses TRBV7-9 and TRBJ2-2, with D maybe TRBD2 (5 bases). Germline loops: CDR1 SEHNR, CDR2 FQNEAQ (reference sequence). The CDR3 loop spans 19 amino acids. Trimming cost V 1 base and J 0 bases, with 18 bases left between them. CDR3 in amino acids: CASSLGRGSWQSNTGELFF. CDR3 in DNA: TGTGCCAGCAGCTTAGGGAGAGGGTCCTGGCAGTCGAACACCGGGGAGCTGTTTTTT.

The chain recombines TRBV30 with TRBJ1-1; 8 nucleotides line up with TRBD1. CDR3 length equals 14 residues. J was trimmed by 5 bases and V by 4 bases; bases with no gene match: 9. Germline CDR1 reads GTSNPN; CDR2 reads SVGIG (reference sequence). The CDR3 DNA follows: TGTGCCTGGACCGAATCAGGGGGCAGGACTGAAGCTTTCTTT. It specifies CAWTESGGRTEAFF.

This clone was found a few times. The genes are TRBV29-1 and TRBJ2-1; the match to TRBD1 covers 9 bases. After removal of 1 base from V and 1 base from J, the junction contained 5 bases not matched to a gene. CDR3 length: 16 residues. CDR1 is SQVTM and CDR2 is ANQGSEA in the germline V gene. Written as DNA, the CDR3 is TGCAGCGTTGAAGGGGACAGGGAGTTGTCCTACAATGAGCAGTTCTTC. Encoded protein: CSVEGDRELSYNEQFF.

The chain employs TRBV5-5 and TRBJ2-7, with unresolved D. Germline-derived CDR1 and CDR2 are SGHKS and YYEKEE (reference sequence). V lost 0 bases, J lost 6 bases, and 10 bases lay in between. The CDR3 is 13 residues long. The CDR3 region is CASSLEVLLEQYF. The CDR3 region has the DNA TGTGCCAGCAGCTTGGAAGTCCTTCTCGAGCAGTACTTC.

This clone was observed a single time. V usage is TRBV9 and J usage is TRBJ2-5; D might be TRBD1 (6 bases). Germline-derived CDR1 and CDR2 are SGDLS and YYNGEE. Trimming pared 0 bases from V and 5 bases from J, leaving 11 bases between. The CDR3 length is 14 residues. The CDR3 sequence: CASSVEGERETQYF. The CDR3 coding sequence is TGTGCCAGCAGCGTAGAGGGGGAACGGGAGACCCAGTACTTC.

The chain uses TRBV5-1 and TRBJ1-1, with a weak D call TRBD1 (6 bases). Trimming left V 4 bases short and J 6 bases short, with 19 bases between. Germline CDR1 reads SGHRS; CDR2 reads YFSETQ. CDR3 length equals 15 residues. This CDR3 is CASSPDLGGAAEAFF. The CDR3 coding sequence is TGCGCCAGCAGCCCCGACTTGGGGGGGGCGGCTGAAGCTTTCTTT.

V usage is TRBV6-5 and J usage is TRBJ2-1, with D hard to call. The V and J ends lost 5 bases and 6 bases respectively, with 14 bases between them. Germline assignment: CDR1 MNHEY and CDR2 SVGAGI. This CDR3 region has 14 residues. CDR3 nucleotides: TGTGCCAGCAGTCCCAGCGCAGCTATCAATGAGCAGTTCTTC. Amino acid sequence: CASSPSAAINEQFF.

V is TRBV7-8 and J is TRBJ2-7; no firm D call. The germline V gene encodes CDR1 SGHVS and CDR2 FQNEAQ. V was pared by 1 base and J by 1 base, with 5 bases between. The CDR3 is 13 amino acids. This CDR3 reads CASSLDPSYEQYF. The CDR3 nucleotides read TGTGCCAGCAGCTTAGATCCATCCTACGAGCAGTACTTC.

A word on this clone: The junction differs from germline at one of its ends, possibly a read error. The V call is TRBV7-6, the J call TRBJ1-2, with no clear D. CDR1 and CDR2 from the germline V gene are SGHVS and FNYEAQ. This CDR3 has 16 amino acids. The CDR3 loop reads CANSLGFSGNNYGYTF. The CDR3 DNA is TGTGCCAACAGCTTAGGCTTCTCCGGGAACAACTATGGCTACACCTTC.

This rearrangement joins TRBV5-4 to TRBJ2-5; D ambiguous. V was shortened by 0 bases and J by 2 bases, with 8 bases between the two germline ends. CDR1 and CDR2 from the germline V gene are SGHNT and YYREEE (reference sequence). The CDR3 covers 14 residues. CDR3 in DNA: TGTGCCAGCAGCTTGGGGGAATCTCAAGAGACCCAGTACTTC. This sequence encodes CASSLGESQETQYF.

In its sample, this clone ranks as medium-sized. The chain employs TRBV10-3 and TRBJ1-6; tentative D call: TRBD1 (6 bases). Germline-derived CDR1 and CDR2 are ENHRY and SYGVKD. The germline V and J ends were trimmed by 10 bases and 16 bases, with 20 bases remaining between them. The CDR3 is 12 amino acids. The CDR3 loop is CANSVAGTSLHF. Written as DNA, the CDR3 is TGTGCCAACTCAGTTGCCGGGACATCACTCCACTTT.